The 20 T cell receptor beta chains in this list originate from one sample, sequenced in a study of control samples from healthy donors and cancer patients. The repertoire was sequenced with immunoSEQ multiplex PCR; TCRdb's copy has only in-frame clones and lacks some. The profile shows roughly 88,000 clones, about 89% of them singletons. Sequencing was done on a sample of blood. The receptors were gathered from a woman aged 25 to 39 in good health.

The chain uses TRBV28 and TRBJ1-3; D ambiguous. V dropped 8 bases and J dropped 0 bases, with 8 bases sitting between them. CDR3 size: 13 residues. Germline lookup yields CDR1 MDHEN and CDR2 SYDVKM. In DNA, the CDR3 is TGTGCCAGCTCTAAGGGCTCTGGAAACACCATATATTTT. Translation gives CASSKGSGNTIYF.

The chain has TRBV5-1 and TRBJ2-1; 10 bases map to TRBD2. The CDR3 spans 15 residues. The V gene's germline CDR1 is SGHRS and CDR2 YFSETQ. After removal of 3 bases from V and 10 bases from J, the junction contained 10 bases not matched to a gene. CDR3 in DNA: TGCGCCAGCAGCTGGGGACTAGCGAGTCCTGGCGAGCAGTTCTTC. Translating gives CASSWGLASPGEQFF.

V and J are TRBV5-1 and TRBJ2-7; 7 bases are shared with TRBD2. Germline trimming cut 3 bases from V and 3 bases from J; bases unmatched to any gene: 3. The CDR3 length is 13 residues. Looked up from germline, CDR1 is SGHRS and CDR2 is YFSETQ. Here the CDR3 DNA reads TGCGCCAGCAGCTGGGACTACTACTACGAGCAGTACTTC. This translates into CASSWDYYYEQYF. The complete variable domain, with remaining parts taken from reference TRBV5-1 and TRBJ2-7, reads KAGVTQTPRYLIKTRGQQVTLSCSPISGHRSVSWYQQTPGQGLQFLFEYFSETQRNKGNFPGRFSGRQFSNSRSEMNVSTLELGDSALYLCASSWDYYYEQYFGPGTRLTVT.

This chain links TRBV18 with TRBJ2-2; D unresolved. Germline V gene lookup returns CDR1 KGHSH and CDR2 LQKENI. Between the trimmed V and J ends, which lost 1 base and 1 base, there was a span of 7 bases. CDR3 size: 15 residues. DNA for the CDR3: TGTGCCAGCTCACCACGAAAGTTGAACACCGGGGAGCTGTTTTTT. This codes for CASSPRKLNTGELFF.

V gene TRBV5-5 combines with J gene TRBJ2-7, with 8 bases aligning to TRBD1. The CDR3 runs 14 residues. The junction had 2 bases not matched to a gene; V was cut back by 3 bases and J by 0 bases. Germline V lookup: CDR1 SGHKS, CDR2 YYEKEE (reference sequence). The CDR3 coding sequence is TGTGCCAGCAGCTCAGACAGGGGCTCCTACGAGCAGTACTTC. Protein sequence: CASSSDRGSYEQYF.

This chain links TRBV27 with TRBJ1-2; possible D gene TRBD1, 5 bases. The CDR3 length is 15 residues. Deletions cut 7 bases from V and 3 bases from J, with 18 bases between. Germline values: CDR1 MNHEY, CDR2 SMNVEV (reference sequence). The CDR3 spells CASKENGAADYGYTF. The CDR3 nucleotides read TGTGCCAGCAAAGAAAACGGGGCCGCGGACTATGGCTACACCTTC.

DNA of the CDR3: TGCGCCAGCAGCTCAGCCGAGCGGGGGGCCGGGTTAGAGACCCAGTACTTC. This encodes CASSSAERGAGLETQYF. The chain is built from TRBV5-1 and TRBJ2-5; 9 nucleotides line up with TRBD2. The germline V gene has CDR1 SGHRS and CDR2 YFSETQ. Trimming cost V 3 bases and J 4 bases; bases outside gene matches: 13. The CDR3 contains 17 residues.

In its sample, this clone is medium-sized. Other DNA sequences of this sample code for an identical CDR3. The V and J genes are TRBV6-4 and TRBJ2-2; the D call may be TRBD1 or TRBD2 (5 bases each). CDR3 length: 14 amino acids. From germline, CDR1 is MRHNA and CDR2 SNTAGT. V dropped 4 bases and J dropped 0 bases, with 6 bases sitting between them. This CDR3 is CASSVGANTGELFF. Written as DNA, the CDR3 is TGTGCCAGCAGTGTGGGGGCGAACACCGGGGAGCTGTTTTTT.

The chain couples TRBV19 to TRBJ2-7; 7 bases map to TRBD1. CDR1 is LNHDA and CDR2 is SQIVND in the germline V gene (reference sequence). The trim removed 5 bases at V and 7 bases at J, leaving 11 bases unmatched. This CDR3 is 14 amino acids long. CDR3 nucleotides: TGTGCCAGTAGTGGGGACAGACGCCCGAGTGAGCAGTACTTC. Translating it yields CASSGDRRPSEQYF.

J is TRBJ1-5 and V is TRBV7-2; 8 bases are a match to TRBD1. Per germline, CDR1 SGHTA and CDR2 FQGNSA. V dropped 5 bases and J dropped 4; count of bases not matched to a gene: 4. CDR3 length: 14 residues. The CDR3 sequence is CASSKDRVNQPQHF. The CDR3 DNA reads TGTGCCAGCAGCAAGGACAGGGTTAATCAGCCCCAGCATTTT.

Only one count was recorded for this clone. This chain joins TRBV7-9 and TRBJ2-3; possible D gene TRBD2, 5 bases. This CDR3 has 14 amino acids. Germline V lookup: CDR1 SEHNR, CDR2 FQNEAQ (reference sequence). V was shortened by 0 bases and J by 4 bases, with 8 bases between the two germline ends. CDR3 residues: CASSLAGVSDTQYF. Written as DNA, the CDR3 is TGTGCCAGCAGCTTAGCGGGAGTGTCAGATACGCAGTATTTT.

The CDR3 region is CASSDTSPGELFF. CDR3 bases: TGTGCCAGCAGTGATACTAGTCCCGGGGAGCTGTTTTTT. The chain couples TRBV6-1 to TRBJ2-2; possible D gene TRBD2, 5 bases. This CDR3 spans 13 amino acids. Trimming took 3 bases from V and 6 from J, leaving 8 bases between them. CDR1 is MNHNS and CDR2 is SASEGT in the germline V gene.

The rearrangement joins TRBV19 to TRBJ1-2; 10 bases fit TRBD1. The CDR3 covers 18 residues. V trimming: 4 bases; J trimming: 6 bases; junction bases outside the gene matches: 17. Germline lookup yields CDR1 LNHDA and CDR2 SQIVND (reference sequence). The CDR3 DNA sequence: TGTGCCAGTAGTACTCACCCATCCAGGGACAGGGGAGAGGATGGCTACACCTTC. This gives the protein CASSTHPSRDRGEDGYTF.

The chain combines TRBV12-3 or TRBV12-4 with TRBJ2-2; the D is unclear. The V gene lost 3 bases and the J gene lost 4 bases, with 6 bases spanning the gap. CDR3 length: 13 residues. The CDR3 bases are TGTGCCAGCAGTTTTGTGGGCACCGGGGAGCTGTTTTTT. Amino acids: CASSFVGTGELFF.

The chain combines TRBV5-6 with TRBJ1-2; possibly TRBD1 for D (5 bases). CDR1 SGHDT and CDR2 YYEEEE come from the germline V gene. The CDR3 consists of 16 residues. V lost 5 bases, J lost 2 bases, and 19 bases lay in between. The CDR3 bases are TGTGCCAGCAGTCCATTCGGGGCAGGGAAGAACTATGGCTACACCTTC. Its protein is CASSPFGAGKNYGYTF.

The chain is built from TRBV5-1 and TRBJ1-2; 7 bases are a match to TRBD1. The ends lost 0 bases at V and 4 bases at J; junction bases unmatched: 3. CDR1 is SGHRS, CDR2 YFSETQ, per germline. There are 14 residues in the CDR3. The CDR3 spells CASSLEGQSYGYTF. In DNA form, the CDR3 reads TGCGCCAGCAGCTTGGAGGGACAGAGCTATGGCTACACCTTC.

This rearrangement joins TRBV27 to TRBJ1-5; maybe TRBD1 (5 bases). V lost 4 bases, J lost 7 bases, and 14 bases lay in between. The length of the CDR3 is 14 residues. The germline V gene encodes CDR1 MNHEY and CDR2 SMNVEV (reference sequence). The DNA of the CDR3 is TGTGCCAGCAGTTCCCTCTCCAGGGACCAGCCCCAGCATTTT. Amino acids: CASSSLSRDQPQHF.

The J gene is TRBJ1-5, the V gene TRBV6-5; the D is unclear. Germline CDR1 reads MNHEY; CDR2 reads SVGAGI. Trimming took 3 bases from V and 2 from J, leaving 5 bases between them. CDR3 length: 13 amino acids. CDR3 residues: CASSYFRNQPQHF. CDR3 DNA sequence: TGTGCCAGCAGTTATTTTCGCAATCAGCCCCAGCATTTT.

CDR3 coding DNA: TGTGCCAGCAGCTTAGGTGGGGTTAATAGCAATCAGCCCCAGCATTTT. The encoded protein is CASSLGGVNSNQPQHF. V and J are TRBV7-9 and TRBJ1-5; D not resolved. The germline CDR1 and CDR2 sequences are SEHNR and FQNEAQ (reference sequence). This CDR3 has 16 residues. The ends were cut back, 1 base at V and 0 bases at J, with 10 bases in the middle.

The chain links TRBV6-5 to TRBJ1-4; unclear D gene. CDR1 and CDR2 (germline): MNHEY, SVGAGI. There are 13 residues in the CDR3. V lost 5 bases and J 8 bases, leaving 12 bases between the germline ends. CDR3: CASSREGGEKLFF. CDR3 nucleotides: TGTGCCAGCAGTCGCGAGGGCGGCGAAAAACTGTTTTTT.